The rows below give T cell receptor beta chains drawn from one sample of a study of blood T cell repertoires in COVID-19. Libraries were prepared by immunoSEQ multiplex PCR; TCRdb keeps only in-frame clonotypes and omits some of them. The sample lists some 250,000 clones; roughly 80% were seen once. Sequences were obtained from peripheral blood. The origin of the receptors is a man aged 60-69 years with acute or convalescent COVID-19. Each CDR3 is given with its conserved first and last residue. Each record gives: clone size, J gene, V gene, D gene, CDR3 DNA, CDR3 protein. A D gene is named only where the DNA matches it firmly. Clone size is not always given. Where it is, it says once, few, many or a class for expanded clones.

size: -; J: TRBJ2-1; V: TRBV18; D: TRBD2; DNA: TGTGCCAGCTCCCCCGAGGAGCGGGAGACGGCGAACCACAATGAGCAGTTCTTC; CDR3: CASSPEERETANHNEQFF
size: few; J: TRBJ1-5; V: TRBV19; D: -; DNA: TGTGCCAGTAGTACCGGAAGGGGCAGGGGCAATCAGCCCCAGCATTTT; CDR3: CASSTGRGRGNQPQHF
size: -; J: TRBJ2-5; V: TRBV7-2; D: TRBD2; DNA: TGTGCCAGCAGCTTCGGGACTATCCAAGAGACCCAGTACTTC; CDR3: CASSFGTIQETQYF
size: -; J: TRBJ2-2; V: TRBV25-1; D: TRBD1; DNA: TGTGCCAGCAGTAGACTATCCGGGACAGGGTTCACCGGGGAGCTGTTTTTT; CDR3: CASSRLSGTGFTGELFF
size: -; J: TRBJ2-1; V: TRBV6-4; D: TRBD2; DNA: TGTGCCAGCAGGAGACTAGCGGGTGACAATGAGCAGTTCTTC; CDR3: CASRRLAGDNEQFF
size: -; J: TRBJ2-7; V: TRBV6-5; D: TRBD2; DNA: TGTGCCAGCAGTCCCCGGGGGGATCCCCCCTACGAGCAGTACTTC; CDR3: CASSPRGDPPYEQYF
size: -; J: TRBJ1-6; V: TRBV5-1; D: -; DNA: TGCGCCAGCAGCCTGCGGGGGGGTGCCCGACTTAGGGGAGATTCACCCCTCCACTTT; CDR3: CASSLRGGARLRGDSPLHF
size: -; J: TRBJ1-1; V: TRBV5-1; D: -; DNA: TGCGCCAGCAGCTTGGACAGGTCGAACTGGAACACTGAAGCTTTCTTT; CDR3: CASSLDRSNWNTEAFF
size: -; J: TRBJ1-2; V: TRBV6-5; D: -; DNA: TGTGCCAGCAGTTACTCGGACAGAAGCTATGGCTACACCTTC; CDR3: CASSYSDRSYGYTF
size: -; J: TRBJ1-1; V: TRBV5-1; D: TRBD1; DNA: TGCGCCAGCAGCCTATACCCGACAGGGCGCACTGAAGCTTTCTTT; CDR3: CASSLYPTGRTEAFF
size: -; J: TRBJ2-3; V: TRBV4-3; D: -; DNA: TGCGCCAGCAGCCAAGACTACAGGGATAGCACAGATACGCAGTATTTT; CDR3: CASSQDYRDSTDTQYF
size: -; J: TRBJ2-7; V: TRBV15; D: -; DNA: TGTGCCACCAGCAGCGGCCAGGGTTCATCCGAGCAGTACTTC; CDR3: CATSSGQGSSEQYF
size: few; J: TRBJ1-2; V: TRBV5-4; D: -; DNA: TGTGCCAGCAGCTCGGAGGACAGAGACTATGGCTACACCTTC; CDR3: CASSSEDRDYGYTF
size: -; J: TRBJ2-4; V: TRBV2; D: -; DNA: TGTGCCAGCAGTGGATCCTCTACTCGAAACGAAAACATTCAGTACTTC; CDR3: CASSGSSTRNENIQYF
size: -; J: TRBJ1-3; V: TRBV18; D: -; DNA: TGTGCCAGCTCACCATACTCTGGAAACACCATATATTTT; CDR3: CASSPYSGNTIYF
size: -; J: TRBJ1-3; V: TRBV30; D: -; DNA: TGTGCCTGGAGTCCACCCCGGGGGAGCTCTGGAAACACCATATATTTT; CDR3: CAWSPPRGSSGNTIYF
size: -; J: TRBJ2-3; V: TRBV6-5; D: -; DNA: TGTGCCAGCTCACCGGGGGTTCTAGATACGCAGTATTTT; CDR3: CASSPGVLDTQYF
size: -; J: TRBJ1-1; V: TRBV30; D: -; DNA: TGTGCCTGGAGTACCCTGAGAGGGAGGACCACTGAAGCTTTCTTT; CDR3: CAWSTLRGRTTEAFF
size: -; J: TRBJ2-7; V: TRBV7-8; D: TRBD1; DNA: TGTGCCAGCAGCTTAGGGACAGGGACCTACGAGCAGTACTTC; CDR3: CASSLGTGTYEQYF
size: -; J: TRBJ1-1; V: TRBV5-1; D: -; DNA: TGCGCCAGCAGCCCATGGTACCAGGGTGCGGTTGAAGCTTTCTTT; CDR3: CASSPWYQGAVEAFF
size: -; J: TRBJ2-7; V: TRBV5-1; D: -; DNA: TGCGCCAGCAGCTTAGGAACCATAGGGGCCGACGAGCAGTACTTC; CDR3: CASSLGTIGADEQYF
size: -; J: TRBJ2-5; V: TRBV7-2; D: -; DNA: TGTGCCAGCAGCTTATTAGCAGCTTCAGAGACCCAGTACTTC; CDR3: CASSLLAASETQYF
size: -; J: TRBJ1-5; V: TRBV19; D: TRBD1; DNA: TGTGCCAGTAGTACGAAGACAGGGGGAAGCAATCAGCCCCAGCATTTT; CDR3: CASSTKTGGSNQPQHF
size: -; J: TRBJ2-7; V: TRBV19; D: TRBD2; DNA: TGTGCCAGTAGTACGACAGCTCTGGGGACCGGAGCGGGGGGAACCTACGAGCAGTACTTC; CDR3: CASSTTALGTGAGGTYEQYF